This T cell receptor beta chain was documented in a study of T cells in women clearing cervical HPV infection. On this clone itself: The read halts 3 residues ahead of the CDR3 end, with the missing end drawn from the germline J gene.

MY09/MY11 PCR detected cervical HPV DNA; dot-blot assigned genotypes. Only in-frame clones appear in the TCRdb table, and some are missing; sequencing was by immunoSEQ multiplex PCR. The sample includes some 43,000 clones. CDR1 DFQATT and CDR2 SNEGSKA come from the germline V gene (reference sequence). V was cut by 1 base and J by 7 bases, with 8 bases left in between. This CDR3 spans 13 amino acids. V and J are TRBV20-1 and TRBJ1-6; TRBD1 might be the D (5 bases). The TCR sequence derives from a woman between 18 and 75 years old with a cervical HPV16 infection that either progressed to CIN3+ or cleared (not recorded which). The sequencing sample was made of blood buffy coat. CDR3 sequence: CSARGSGNSPLHF. CDR3 bases read: TGCAGTGCTAGAGGTTCAGGGAATTCACCC.